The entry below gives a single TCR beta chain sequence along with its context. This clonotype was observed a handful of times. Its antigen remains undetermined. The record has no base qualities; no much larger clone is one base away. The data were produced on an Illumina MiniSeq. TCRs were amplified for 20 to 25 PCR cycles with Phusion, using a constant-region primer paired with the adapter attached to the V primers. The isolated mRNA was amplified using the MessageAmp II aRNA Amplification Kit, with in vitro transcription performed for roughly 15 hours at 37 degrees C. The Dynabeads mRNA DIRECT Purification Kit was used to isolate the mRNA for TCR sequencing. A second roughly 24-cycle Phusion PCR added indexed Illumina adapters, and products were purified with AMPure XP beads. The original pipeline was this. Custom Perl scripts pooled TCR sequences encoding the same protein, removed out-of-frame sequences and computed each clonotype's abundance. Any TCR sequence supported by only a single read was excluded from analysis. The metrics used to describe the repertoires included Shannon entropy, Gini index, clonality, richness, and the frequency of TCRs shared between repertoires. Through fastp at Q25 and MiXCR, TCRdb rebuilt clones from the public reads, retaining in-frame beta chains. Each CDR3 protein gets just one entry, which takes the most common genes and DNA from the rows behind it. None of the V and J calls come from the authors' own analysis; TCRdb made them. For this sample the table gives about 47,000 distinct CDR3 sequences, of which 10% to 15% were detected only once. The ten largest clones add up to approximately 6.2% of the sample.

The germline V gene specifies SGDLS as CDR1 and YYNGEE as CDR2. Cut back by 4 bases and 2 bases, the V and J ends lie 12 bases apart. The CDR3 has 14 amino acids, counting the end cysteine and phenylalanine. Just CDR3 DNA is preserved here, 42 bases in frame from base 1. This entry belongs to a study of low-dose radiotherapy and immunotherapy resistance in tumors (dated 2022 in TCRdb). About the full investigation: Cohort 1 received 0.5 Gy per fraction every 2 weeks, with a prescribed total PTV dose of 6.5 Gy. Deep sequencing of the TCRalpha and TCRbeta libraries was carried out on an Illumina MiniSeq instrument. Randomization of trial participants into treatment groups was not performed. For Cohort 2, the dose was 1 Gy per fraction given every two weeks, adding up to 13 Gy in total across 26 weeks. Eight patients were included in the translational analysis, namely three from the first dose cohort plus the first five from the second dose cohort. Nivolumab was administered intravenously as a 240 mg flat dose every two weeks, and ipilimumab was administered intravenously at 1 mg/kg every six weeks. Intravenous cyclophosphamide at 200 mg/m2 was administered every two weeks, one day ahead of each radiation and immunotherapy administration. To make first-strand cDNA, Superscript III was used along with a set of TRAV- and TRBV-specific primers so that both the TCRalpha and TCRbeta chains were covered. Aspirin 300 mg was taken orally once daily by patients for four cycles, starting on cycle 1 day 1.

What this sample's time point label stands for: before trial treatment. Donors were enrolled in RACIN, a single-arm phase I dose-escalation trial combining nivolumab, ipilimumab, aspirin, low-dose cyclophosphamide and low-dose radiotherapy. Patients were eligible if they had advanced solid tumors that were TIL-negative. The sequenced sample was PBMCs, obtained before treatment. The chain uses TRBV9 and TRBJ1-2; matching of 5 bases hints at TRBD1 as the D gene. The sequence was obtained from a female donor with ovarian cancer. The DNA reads TGTGCCAGCAGCCCCCGAGGGGAGAACTATGGCTACACCTTC. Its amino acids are CASSPRGENYGYTF.